This TCR beta chain was identified in a study of T cells in localized non-small cell lung cancer. Broader study findings: Turning up in adjacent lung were a median 57 of the top 100 tumor clones.

As regards this clone: The antigen remains undetermined.

Assay used: immunoSEQ multiplex PCR; TCRdb lists only in-frame clones, some missing. Of about 20,000 clones in the sample, 70% to 90% are singletons; the top ten hold around 7%. CDR3 length: 12 amino acids. Trimming removed 4 bases from V and 11 bases from J, with 15 bases in between. Germline V gene data show CDR1 as SGHNT and CDR2 as YYREEE (reference sequence). The receptor's source is a male donor aged 60 or older with stage I squamous cell lung carcinoma. The specimen comprised peripheral blood, sampled before any cancer treatment. V is TRBV5-4 and J is TRBJ1-1; possible D gene TRBD1, 5 bases. The CDR3 is CASSPWGEAAFF. The CDR3 DNA follows: TGTGCCAGCAGCCCCTGGGGCGAGGCGGCTTTCTTT.